A selection of T cell receptor beta chains follows, all from one sample in a study of identical twins. TCRdb called the 5' RACE reads again in MiXCR, with one record for every CDR3 protein. The table includes around 1.7 million distinct CDR3 sequences, more than 30% detected once. Sequenced input: cord blood. These receptors were taken from a newborn girl in good health. CDR3s include the opening cysteine and the closing phenylalanine or tryptophan. Each record gives: CDR3 protein, CDR3 length, V gene, J gene.

CASSSLVANTGELFF,15,TRBV11-2,TRBJ2-2
CASSQGQGVYEQYF,14,TRBV3-1,TRBJ2-7
CASRSDRGPDHTYEQYF,17,TRBV6-6,TRBJ2-7
CAGSTGNNSPLHF,13,TRBV6-6,TRBJ1-6
CASSSDRTNYGYTF,14,TRBV11-2,TRBJ1-2
CASSLVISGANVLTF,15,TRBV11-2,TRBJ2-6
CASSLGRRGTEAFF,14,TRBV7-2,TRBJ1-1
CSARRPAGPGYTF,13,TRBV20-1,TRBJ1-2
CASSQEGLVLRNEQFF,16,TRBV3-1,TRBJ2-1
CASSTRQGLGTDTQYF,16,TRBV12-3/TRBV12-4,TRBJ2-3
CASSLGQDSYGYTF,14,TRBV5-1,TRBJ1-2
CASSPLSPSSNEQFF,15,TRBV28,TRBJ2-1
CSARVSSAGWRETQYF,16,TRBV20-1,TRBJ2-5
CSASLRQTYYNSPLHF,16,TRBV20-1,TRBJ1-6
CASSQRDLTDTQYF,14,TRBV16,TRBJ2-3
CAISERTANYGYTF,14,TRBV10-3,TRBJ1-2
CSARDLAGGQETQYF,15,TRBV20-1,TRBJ2-5
CASSSRTRLYEQYF,14,TRBV13,TRBJ2-7
CASSWRTGEHNEQYF,15,TRBV7-9,TRBJ2-5
CAISETSGGYNEQYF,15,TRBV10-3,TRBJ2-5
CASSLAASGMFTDTQYF,17,TRBV28,TRBJ2-3
CASSVDSGGAREQYF,15,TRBV9,TRBJ2-7
CASSYYGQATYNEQFF,16,TRBV6-6,TRBJ2-1
CAGSEGQGAYEQYF,14,TRBV2,-
CSVETGTLPGEQYF,14,TRBV29-1,TRBJ2-7
CSARAPRNTGELFF,14,TRBV20-1,TRBJ2-2
CASSLVFWTSDNEQYF,16,TRBV5-6,TRBJ2-7
CAISSLVIQETQYF,14,TRBV7-2,-
CSARPGALSANYGYTF,16,TRBV20-1,TRBJ1-2
CSVAGGEGYTF,11,TRBV29-1,TRBJ1-2
CASSLASGHLNYGYTF,16,TRBV5-1,TRBJ1-2
CASSWEGIYGYTF,13,TRBV7-9,TRBJ1-2
CASSLLGMRDEQYF,14,TRBV27,TRBJ2-5
CASSLTRQGFYNEQFF,16,TRBV5-1,TRBJ2-1
CASSSRDRVHEQYF,14,TRBV5-1,TRBJ2-7
CASFKEVNTEAFF,13,TRBV2,TRBJ1-1
CATSDLRAGRDEQYF,15,TRBV24-1,TRBJ2-5
CSATGLSGKLFF,12,TRBV20-1,TRBJ1-4
CASSQEGQGASEQYF,15,TRBV3-1,TRBJ2-7
CASSSANREETRYF,14,TRBV5-1,TRBJ2-5
CASSPRTSGVNNEQFF,16,TRBV5-1,TRBJ2-1
CASSRTSGGVGSDTQYF,17,TRBV4-2,TRBJ2-3